The table lists the clone carrying this T cell receptor beta chain with many counts. What it binds is not known. Within a library made for alpha chains, this beta chain is off target, and its count is uninformative. The sample's time point: sample taken at primary tumor resection. From tumor, nontumor lung or frozen PBMC, whole RNA was taken unsorted for sequencing. CDR3 size: 17 residues. V shed 1 base and J shed 1 base, with 17 bases lying between them. Looked up from germline, CDR1 is KGHSH and CDR2 is LQKENI. This entry belongs to a study of spatial heterogeneity in lung cancer. Findings and caveats of the study: Among tumor T cells, estimated coverage was roughly 7% for alpha chains and roughly 12% for beta chains. One measure, the expanded intratumoral alpha and beta TCR count, tracked tumor mutation counts. Tracking of ubiquitous and regional nonsynonymous mutations by counts of ubiquitous and regional expanded TCRs, respectively, was seen.

TCRdb redid the calling of the 5' RACE reads with MiXCR, one entry per CDR3 protein. The table includes about 6,000 distinct CDR3 sequences, about 15% detected once. Specimen: lung tumor tissue, collected at surgery. V and J are TRBV18 and TRBJ2-7, with TRBD1 as a possible D gene (6 bases). This sequence was found in a male donor with early-stage non-small cell lung cancer. The CDR3 nucleotides read TGTGCCAGCTCACCACAGAGCTGGACAGAGAGATCCTACGAGCAGTACTTC. This codes for CASSPQSWTERSYEQYF.